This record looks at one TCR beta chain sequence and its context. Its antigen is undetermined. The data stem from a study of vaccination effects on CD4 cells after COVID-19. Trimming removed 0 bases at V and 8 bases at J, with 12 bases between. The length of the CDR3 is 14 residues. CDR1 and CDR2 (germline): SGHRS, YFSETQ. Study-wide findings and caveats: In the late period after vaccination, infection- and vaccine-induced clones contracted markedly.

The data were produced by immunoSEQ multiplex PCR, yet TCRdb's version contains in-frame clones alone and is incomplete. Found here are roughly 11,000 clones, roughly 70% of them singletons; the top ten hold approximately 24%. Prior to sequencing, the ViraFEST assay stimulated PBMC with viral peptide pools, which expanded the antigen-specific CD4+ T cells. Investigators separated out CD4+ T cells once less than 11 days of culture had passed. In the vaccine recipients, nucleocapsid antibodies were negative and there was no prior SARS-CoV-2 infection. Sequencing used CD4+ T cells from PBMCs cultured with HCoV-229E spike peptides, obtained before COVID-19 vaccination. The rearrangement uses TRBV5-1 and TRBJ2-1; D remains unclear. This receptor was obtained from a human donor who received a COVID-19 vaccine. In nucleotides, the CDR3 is TGCGCCAGCAGCTTGGACCCCGGCCCGGATGAGCAGTTCTTC. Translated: CASSLDPGPDEQFF.